What follows are 17 T cell receptor beta chains derived from one specimen sequenced in a study of T cells in Graves' hyperthyroidism and ophthalmopathy (dated by TCRdb to the late 2010s). The library was made by multiplex PCR. For sequencing, an Illumina HiSeq 2000 was employed. The TCR beta CDR3 regions were amplified from RNA transcripts. The TCR CDR3 was subjected to a first round of RT-PCR using the HTBI primer set and the Qiagen OneStep RT-PCR kit. TCRdb reran the public reads through fastp at Q25 and MiXCR, keeping productive beta chains. Each entry merges the rows of one CDR3 protein and shows their most common DNA and genes. The sample table shows some 570,000 distinct CDR3 sequences, and 12% to 15% are seen once. 7% to 9% of the sample rests with the top ten. The specimen was blood. The receptors were sampled from a woman aged 18-29 years with Graves' ophthalmopathy.

This clonotype occurred many times. The gene calls are TRBV20-1 and TRBJ2-3; TRBD2 might be the D (6 bases). V lost 3 bases and J lost 6, with 13 bases in between. The CDR3 has 13 residues. Per the germline V gene, CDR1 is DFQATT and CDR2 is SNEGSKA (reference sequence). CDR3 DNA: TGCAGTGCTAGGCGGGATTTCTCGGATACGCAGTATTTT. It encodes CSARRDFSDTQYF.

There are a few counts of this clonotype. The chain uses TRBV4-2 and TRBJ2-7; the D gene is possibly TRBD1 (7 bases). The CDR3 has 13 amino acids. Germline V gene sequence: CDR1 LGHNA, CDR2 YNFKEQ. V was cut by 0 bases and J by 7 bases, with 10 bases left in between. DNA of the CDR3: TGTGCCAGCAGCCAAGACAGGGGGAGGGAGCAGTACTTC. Its translation: CASSQDRGREQYF.

This chain joins TRBV19 and TRBJ1-2; 7 bases are shared with TRBD1. The CDR3 extends over 16 amino acids. V was clipped by 3 bases and J by 8 bases; unmatched bases: 15. CDR1 and CDR2 (germline): LNHDA, SQIVND (reference sequence). The CDR3 sequence: CASSIPWTGPREGYTF. The CDR3 region has the DNA TGTGCCAGTAGTATTCCCTGGACAGGACCAAGGGAAGGCTACACCTTC.

In its sample, this clonotype was seen once. The chain links TRBV27 to TRBJ2-4, with 10 bases fitting TRBD2. Germline-derived CDR1 and CDR2 are MNHEY and SMNVEV (reference sequence). The CDR3 consists of 16 residues. Trimming removed 8 bases from V and 1 base from J; junction bases left unmatched: 8. CDR3 in DNA: TGTGCCAGCGGTTCCGGGACTAGCGTCGCCAAAAACATTCAGTACTTC. It encodes CASGSGTSVAKNIQYF.

The sample holds many counts of this clonotype. J is TRBJ1-1 and V is TRBV12-3 or TRBV12-4; TRBD1 might be the D (5 bases). The CDR3 covers 16 residues. The V end lost 0 bases, the J end lost 1 base, and 12 bases lay between the germline ends. This CDR3 reads CASSLAVGHPNTEAFF. CDR3 in DNA: TGTGCCAGCAGTTTAGCCGTTGGACACCCGAACACTGAAGCTTTCTTT.

The V and J genes are TRBV5-5 and TRBJ2-7; D gene unclear. Germline V CDR1 and CDR2: SGHKS, YYEKEE (reference sequence). Trimming removed 3 bases from V and 6 bases from J, with 16 bases in between. CDR3 length equals 14 residues. This chain's CDR3 is CASSYLSTPGEQYF. CDR3 nucleotides: TGTGCCAGCAGCTACCTCTCAACCCCAGGCGAGCAGTACTTC.

This clonotype was found a few times. This chain links TRBV18 with TRBJ2-1; a weak D match, TRBD2 (6 bases). V was clipped by 8 bases and J by 2 bases, with 16 bases between them. The germline V gene has CDR1 KGHSH and CDR2 LQKENI. This CDR3 comprises 15 residues. The CDR3 region is CASAPTSGAYNEQFF. The CDR3, as DNA: TGTGCCAGCGCCCCGACTAGTGGGGCCTACAATGAGCAGTTCTTC.

This clonotype was observed at least ten times. The J gene is TRBJ2-1, the V gene TRBV7-9; D is uncertain. Trimming took 2 bases from V and 15 from J, leaving 14 bases between them. The CDR3 runs 12 residues. The germline V gene encodes CDR1 SEHNR and CDR2 FQNEAQ (reference sequence). Here the CDR3 DNA reads TGTGCCAGCAGCTTAATAAGGGCGGTAGCGTTCTTC. Protein: CASSLIRAVAFF. Looking up the rest from reference TRBV7-9 and TRBJ2-1 gives the full variable domain: DTGVSQNPRHKITKRGQNVTFRCDPISEHNRLYWYRQTLGQGPEFLTYFQNEAQLEKSRLLSDRFSAERPKGSFSTLEIQRTEQGDSAMYLCASSLIRAVAFFGPGTRLTVL.

The chain uses TRBV12-5 and TRBJ2-1; D is possibly TRBD2 (5 bases). Per the germline V gene, CDR1 is LGHNT and CDR2 is FRNRAP. The CDR3 is made up of 12 amino acids. The germline V and J ends were trimmed by 8 bases and 2 bases, with 7 bases remaining between them. Written as DNA, the CDR3 is TGTGCTAGTCGAGCGGCCTACAATGAGCAGTTCTTC. Translation: CASRAAYNEQFF.

This clonotype was seen a few times. This chain joins TRBV14 and TRBJ1-1; TRBD1 is a possible D gene (6 bases). The CDR3 has 14 residues. Looked up from germline, CDR1 is SGHDN and CDR2 is FVKESK. V was cut by 0 bases and J by 4 bases, with 9 bases left in between. The CDR3 DNA reads TGTGCCAGCAGCCAAGACCGGGGGGCCACTGAAGCTTTCTTT. Its translation: CASSQDRGATEAFF.

This clonotype occurred a few times. This chain joins TRBV20-1 and TRBJ2-2; unclear D gene. V gave up 0 bases and J gave up 2 bases, with 4 bases separating them. Per germline, CDR1 DFQATT and CDR2 SNEGSKA (reference sequence). The CDR3 spans 13 residues. The CDR3 loop is CSARDLNTGELFF. As DNA, the CDR3 is TGCAGTGCTAGAGATCTAAACACCGGGGAGCTGTTTTTT.

This clonotype came up a few times. J is TRBJ2-1 and V is TRBV12-3 or TRBV12-4; D remains unclear. The V and J ends lost 3 bases and 6 bases respectively, with 12 bases between them. This CDR3 is built from 14 residues. The CDR3 loop is CASSFETPINEQFF. CDR3 nucleotide sequence: TGTGCCAGCAGTTTCGAGACACCTATCAATGAGCAGTTCTTC.

In this sample, this clonotype turned up many times. J is TRBJ2-1 and V is TRBV10-3, with D possibly TRBD2 on 5 matching bases. Between the trimmed V and J ends, which lost 3 bases and 7 bases, there was a span of 13 bases. Germline V CDR1 and CDR2: ENHRY, SYGVKD. CDR3 length: 14 amino acids. This CDR3 reads CAISDLLVRNEQFF. CDR3 DNA sequence: TGTGCCATCAGTGACTTACTAGTTCGTAATGAGCAGTTCTTC.

This clonotype was detected ten times or more. The rearrangement joins TRBV5-1 to TRBJ1-2; D gene unclear. The CDR3 totals 14 residues. V was clipped by 1 base and J by 3 bases, with 10 bases between them. Germline V gene data show CDR1 as SGHRS and CDR2 as YFSETQ. The CDR3 DNA reads as TGCGCCAGCAGCTTGACCGGGCGATACTATGGCTACACCTTC. Its translation is CASSLTGRYYGYTF.

The V and J genes are TRBV9 and TRBJ1-1, with a possible D match to TRBD1 (5 bases). The CDR3 loop spans 15 amino acids. The V gene lost 0 bases and the J gene lost 5 bases, with 14 bases spanning the gap. In germline, CDR1 is SGDLS, CDR2 YYNGEE. CDR3 region: CASSVDQGLGTEAFF. The CDR3 coding sequence is TGTGCCAGCAGCGTAGACCAGGGATTGGGGACTGAAGCTTTCTTT.

The table lists this clonotype with many counts. This chain joins TRBV20-1 and TRBJ2-3, with D maybe TRBD2 (7 bases). The CDR3 sequence is 14 residues long. Looked up from germline, CDR1 is DFQATT and CDR2 is SNEGSKA (reference sequence). Between the trimmed V and J ends, which lost 5 bases and 3 bases, there was a span of 15 bases. CDR3 residues: CSAQNREGTDTQYF. Here the CDR3 DNA reads TGCAGTGCTCAAAACAGGGAGGGAACAGATACGCAGTATTTT.

This clonotype came up a few times. The chain employs TRBV5-1 and TRBJ1-3; D is possibly TRBD1 (5 bases). The CDR3 consists of 17 residues. Trimming pared 0 bases from V and 0 bases from J, leaving 13 bases between. In germline, CDR1 is SGHRS, CDR2 YFSETQ. CDR3 in DNA: TGCGCCAGCAGCTTGGGCAATACCAGGGTCTCTGGAAACACCATATATTTT. Protein product: CASSLGNTRVSGNTIYF.